Reported below is one T cell receptor beta chain. Its antigen is not identified. The data are from a study of PD-1 blockade in mismatch repair-deficient tumors. Clones were read by immunoSEQ multiplex PCR, and TCRdb kept only the in-frame ones, dropping some. Of 40,000 to 60,000 clones listed, around 77% are singletons. The study's findings and limits: Rapid post-treatment expansion, then contraction, generally preceding radiologic response, marked tumor-resident clones.

TCR sequencing covered three patients who responded to pembrolizumab. CDR3 length: 14 amino acids. The specimen comprised PBMCs, sampled before pembrolizumab treatment. The clonotype originates from an adult with mismatch repair-deficient cancer. The J gene is TRBJ1-1, the V gene TRBV1. TRBV1 is a listed pseudogene. CDR3 residues: CTSSQVGMRLCAFF. The CDR3 coding sequence is TGCACCAGCAGCCAGGTGGGGATGAGGCTGTGCGCTTTCTTT.